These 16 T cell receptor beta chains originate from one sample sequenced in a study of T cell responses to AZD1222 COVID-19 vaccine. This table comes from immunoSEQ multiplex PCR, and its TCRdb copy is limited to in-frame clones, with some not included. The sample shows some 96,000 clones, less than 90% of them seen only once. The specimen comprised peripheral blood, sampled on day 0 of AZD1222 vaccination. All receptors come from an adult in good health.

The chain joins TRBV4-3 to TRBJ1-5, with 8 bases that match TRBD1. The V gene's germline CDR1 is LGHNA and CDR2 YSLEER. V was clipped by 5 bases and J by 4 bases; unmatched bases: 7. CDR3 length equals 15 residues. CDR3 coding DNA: TGCGCCAGCAGCGCCTCCGGGACAGGTAATCAGCCCCAGCATTTT. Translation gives CASSASGTGNQPQHF.

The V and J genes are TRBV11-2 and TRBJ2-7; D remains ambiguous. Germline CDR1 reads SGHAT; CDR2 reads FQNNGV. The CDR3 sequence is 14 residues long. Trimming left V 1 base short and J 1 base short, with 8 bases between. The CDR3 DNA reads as TGTGCCAGCAGCTTAGGGTTTACTTCCTACGAGCAGTACTTC. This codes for CASSLGFTSYEQYF.

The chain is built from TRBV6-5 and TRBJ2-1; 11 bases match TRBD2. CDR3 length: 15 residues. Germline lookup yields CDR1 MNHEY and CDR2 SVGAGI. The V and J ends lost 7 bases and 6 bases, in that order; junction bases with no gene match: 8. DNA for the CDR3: TGTGCCAGCATGTTCCCGGGACTAGCGGCCAATGAGCAGTTCTTC. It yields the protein CASMFPGLAANEQFF.

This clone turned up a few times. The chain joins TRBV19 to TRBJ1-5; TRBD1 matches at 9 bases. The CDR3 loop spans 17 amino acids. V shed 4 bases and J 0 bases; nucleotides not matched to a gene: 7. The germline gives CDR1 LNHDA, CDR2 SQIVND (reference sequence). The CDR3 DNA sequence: TGTGCCAGTAGTAGTCGGGACAGGGCAATTAGCAATCAGCCCCAGCATTTT. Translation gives CASSSRDRAISNQPQHF.

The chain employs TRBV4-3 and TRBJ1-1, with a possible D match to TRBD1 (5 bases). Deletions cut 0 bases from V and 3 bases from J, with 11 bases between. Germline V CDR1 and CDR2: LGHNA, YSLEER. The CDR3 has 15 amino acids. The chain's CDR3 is CASSQDFQGDTEAFF. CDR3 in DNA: TGCGCCAGCAGCCAAGACTTTCAGGGAGACACTGAAGCTTTCTTT.

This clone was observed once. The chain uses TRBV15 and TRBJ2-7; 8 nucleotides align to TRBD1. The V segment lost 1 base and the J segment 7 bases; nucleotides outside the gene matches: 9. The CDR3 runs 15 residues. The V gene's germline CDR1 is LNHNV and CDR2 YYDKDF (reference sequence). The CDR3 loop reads CATSRAPTGVEEQYF. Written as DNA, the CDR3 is TGTGCCACCAGCAGAGCCCCGACAGGGGTGGAGGAGCAGTACTTC.

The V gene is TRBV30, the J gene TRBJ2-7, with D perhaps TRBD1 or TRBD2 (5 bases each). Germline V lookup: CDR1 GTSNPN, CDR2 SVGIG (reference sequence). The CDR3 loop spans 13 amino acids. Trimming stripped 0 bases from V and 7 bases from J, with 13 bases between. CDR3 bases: TGTGCCTGGAGTGTAACGGGGACGGAAGAGCAGTACTTC. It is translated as CAWSVTGTEEQYF.

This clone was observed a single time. Here the CDR3 reads CASSLVGGGTGAYGYTF. The CDR3 DNA follows: TGCGCCAGCAGCTTGGTAGGCGGTGGGACAGGGGCCTATGGCTACACCTTC. This chain links TRBV5-1 with TRBJ1-2; TRBD1 matches 10 bases. After removal of 0 bases from V and 4 bases from J, the junction contained 9 bases not matched to a gene. Germline V gene lookup returns CDR1 SGHRS and CDR2 YFSETQ. This CDR3 is 17 amino acids long.

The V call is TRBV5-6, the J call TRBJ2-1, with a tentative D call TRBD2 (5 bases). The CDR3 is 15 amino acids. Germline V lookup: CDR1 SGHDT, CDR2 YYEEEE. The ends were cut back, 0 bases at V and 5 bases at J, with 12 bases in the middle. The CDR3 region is CASSLGLAAHNEQFF. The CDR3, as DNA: TGTGCCAGCAGCTTGGGCCTAGCCGCCCACAATGAGCAGTTCTTC.

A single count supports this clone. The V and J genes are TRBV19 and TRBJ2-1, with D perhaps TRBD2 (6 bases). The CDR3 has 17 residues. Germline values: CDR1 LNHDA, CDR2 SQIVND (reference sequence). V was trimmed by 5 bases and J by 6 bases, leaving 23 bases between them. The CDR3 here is CASSPGGRTSRSNEQFF. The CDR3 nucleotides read TGTGCCAGTAGTCCCGGGGGTAGGACCTCAAGGTCCAATGAGCAGTTCTTC.

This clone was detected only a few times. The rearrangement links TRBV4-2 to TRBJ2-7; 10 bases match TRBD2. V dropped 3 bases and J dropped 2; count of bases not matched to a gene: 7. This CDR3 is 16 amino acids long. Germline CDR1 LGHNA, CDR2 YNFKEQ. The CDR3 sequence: CASSHESGRAAYEQYF. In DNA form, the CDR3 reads TGTGCCAGCAGCCACGAAAGCGGGAGGGCCGCCTACGAGCAGTACTTC.

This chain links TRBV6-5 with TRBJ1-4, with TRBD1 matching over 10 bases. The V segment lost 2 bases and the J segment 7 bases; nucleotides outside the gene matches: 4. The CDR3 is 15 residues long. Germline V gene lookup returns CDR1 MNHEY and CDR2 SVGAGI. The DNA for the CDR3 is TGTGCCAGCAGTTACAGCGGGACAGGGGTTGAAAAACTGTTTTTT. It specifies CASSYSGTGVEKLFF.

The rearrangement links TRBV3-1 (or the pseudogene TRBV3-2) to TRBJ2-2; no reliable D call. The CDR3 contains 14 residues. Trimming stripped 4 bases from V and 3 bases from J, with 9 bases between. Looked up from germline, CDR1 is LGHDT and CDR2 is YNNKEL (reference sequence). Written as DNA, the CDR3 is TGTGCCAGCAGCCCGCCAAGGTACACCGGGGAGCTGTTTTTT. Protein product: CASSPPRYTGELFF.

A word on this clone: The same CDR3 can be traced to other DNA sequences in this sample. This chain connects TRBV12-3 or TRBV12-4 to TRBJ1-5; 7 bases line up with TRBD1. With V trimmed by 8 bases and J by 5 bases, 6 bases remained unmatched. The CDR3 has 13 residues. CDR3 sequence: CASRGGGHQPQHF. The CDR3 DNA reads TGTGCCAGCCGAGGGGGCGGACATCAGCCCCAGCATTTT.

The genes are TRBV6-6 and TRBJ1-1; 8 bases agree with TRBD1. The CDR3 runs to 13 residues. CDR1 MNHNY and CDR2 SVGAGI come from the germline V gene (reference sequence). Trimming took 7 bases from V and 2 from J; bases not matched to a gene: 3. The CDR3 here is CASTGQGNTEAFF. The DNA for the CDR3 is TGTGCCAGCACCGGACAGGGAAACACTGAAGCTTTCTTT.

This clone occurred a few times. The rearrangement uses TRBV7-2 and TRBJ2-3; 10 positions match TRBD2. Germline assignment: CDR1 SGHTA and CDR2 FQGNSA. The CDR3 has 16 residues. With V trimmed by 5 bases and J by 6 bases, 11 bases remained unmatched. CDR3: CASSLKAGGVSDTQYF. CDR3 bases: TGTGCCAGCAGCCTTAAAGCGGGAGGGGTTAGCGATACGCAGTATTTT.